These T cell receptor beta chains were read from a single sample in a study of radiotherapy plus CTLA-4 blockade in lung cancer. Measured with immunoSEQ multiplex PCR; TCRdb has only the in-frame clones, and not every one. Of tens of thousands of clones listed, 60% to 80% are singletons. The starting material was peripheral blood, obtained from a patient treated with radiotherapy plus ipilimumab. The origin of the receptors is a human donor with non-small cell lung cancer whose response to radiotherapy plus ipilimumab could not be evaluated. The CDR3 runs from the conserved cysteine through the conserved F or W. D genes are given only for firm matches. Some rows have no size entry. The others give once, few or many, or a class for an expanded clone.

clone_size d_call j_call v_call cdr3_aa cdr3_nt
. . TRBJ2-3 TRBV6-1 CASSVTPSSTDTQYF TGTGCCAGCAGTGTGACACCATCTAGCACAGATACGCAGTATTTT
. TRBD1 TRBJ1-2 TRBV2 CASSEVRDSIYGYTF TGTGCCAGCAGTGAAGTCCGGGACAGCATCTATGGCTACACCTTC
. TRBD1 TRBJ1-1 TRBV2 CASRDRGLLAFF TGTGCCAGCAGGGACAGGGGTCTCCTGGCTTTCTTT
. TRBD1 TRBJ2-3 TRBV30 CAWKLPGQRPTDTQYF TGTGCCTGGAAACTCCCGGGACAGAGACCCACAGATACGCAGTATTTT
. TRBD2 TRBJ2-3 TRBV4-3 CASSHPRGTSGRTTDTQYF TGCGCCAGCAGCCACCCCCGGGGGACTAGCGGGAGGACCACAGATACGCAGTATTTT
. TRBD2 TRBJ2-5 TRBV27 CASSSLAGVRETQYF TGTGCCAGCAGTTCCCTAGCGGGAGTTAGGGAGACCCAGTACTTC
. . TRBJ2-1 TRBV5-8 CASSLRGGSYNEQFF TGTGCCAGCAGCTTGCGGGGTGGGTCCTACAATGAGCAGTTCTTC
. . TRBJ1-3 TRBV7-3 CASSPGGGNTIYF TGTGCCAGCAGCCCGGGAGGTGGAAACACCATATATTTT
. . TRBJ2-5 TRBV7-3 CASSSTSDIQETQYF TGTGCCAGCAGCTCCACATCAGACATCCAAGAGACCCAGTACTTC
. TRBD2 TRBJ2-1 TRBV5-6 CASSLGLAGYNEQFF TGTGCCAGCAGTTTGGGACTAGCGGGATACAATGAGCAGTTCTTC
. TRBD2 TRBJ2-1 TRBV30 CAWSAGGRAVNEQFF TGTGCCTGGAGTGCTGGCGGGAGGGCCGTAAATGAGCAGTTCTTC
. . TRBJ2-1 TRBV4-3 CASSQGVAGELYNEQFF TGCGCCAGCAGCCAAGGAGTTGCAGGGGAGCTATACAATGAGCAGTTCTTC
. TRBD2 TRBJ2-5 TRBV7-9 CASSFMGGQETQYF TGTGCCAGCAGCTTCATGGGGGGGCAAGAGACCCAGTACTTC
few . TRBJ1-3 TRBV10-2 CASTRGLDGNTIYF TGCGCCAGCACTAGGGGTCTGGATGGAAACACCATATATTTT
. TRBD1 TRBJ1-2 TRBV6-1 CASPAPGQPLYGYTF TGTGCCAGCCCCGCACCGGGACAGCCCCTTTATGGCTACACCTTC
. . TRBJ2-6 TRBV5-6 CASSLFQGTGANVLTF TGTGCCAGCAGCTTGTTTCAGGGGACTGGGGCCAACGTCCTGACTTTC
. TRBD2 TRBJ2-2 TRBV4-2 CASSQGGGLTNTGELFF TGTGCCAGCAGCCAAGGGGGGGGGTTAACGAACACCGGGGAGCTGTTTTTT
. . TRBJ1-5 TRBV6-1 CASSLEGRQPQHF TGTGCCAGCAGTTTGGAGGGGCGCCAGCCCCAGCATTTT
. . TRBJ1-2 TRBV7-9 CASSFGGGSGYTF TGTGCCAGCAGCTTCGGGGGGGGCTCTGGCTACACCTTC
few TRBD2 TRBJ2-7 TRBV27 CASSPSSGGPEYF TGTGCCAGCAGTCCTTCTAGCGGGGGGCCAGAGTACTTC
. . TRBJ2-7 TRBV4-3 CASSQAGRQATYEQYF TGCGCCAGCAGCCAAGCAGGGAGGCAGGCGACCTACGAGCAGTACTTC
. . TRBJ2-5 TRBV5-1 CASSSKGQGGGETQYF TGCGCCAGCAGCTCGAAGGGCCAGGGGGGCGGTGAGACCCAGTACTTC
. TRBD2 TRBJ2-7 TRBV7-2 CASSFSGLSYEQYF TGTGCCAGCAGCTTTAGCGGGTTATCCTACGAGCAGTACTTC
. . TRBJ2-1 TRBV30 CAWSRGGSYNEQFF TGTGCCTGGAGCAGAGGGGGTTCCTACAATGAGCAGTTCTTC
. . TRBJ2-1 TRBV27 CASSPRPREAVDEQFF TGTGCCAGCAGCCCCCGCCCGAGGGAAGCGGTCGATGAGCAGTTCTTC
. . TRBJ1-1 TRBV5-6 CASNPGGAYSHEAFF TGTGCCAGCAACCCTGGTGGAGCCTACTCCCATGAAGCTTTCTTT
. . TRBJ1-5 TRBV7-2 CASSLYVSRQPQHF TGTGCCAGCAGCTTATACGTGAGTCGCCAGCCCCAGCATTTT
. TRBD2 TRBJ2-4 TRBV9 CASSVSQGSGGAAGAKNIQYF TGTGCCAGCAGCGTATCCCAGGGAAGCGGGGGGGCCGCGGGGGCCAAAAACATTCAGTACTTC
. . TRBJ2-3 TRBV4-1 CASSQESESTDTQYF TGCGCCAGCAGCCAAGAGTCGGAGAGCACAGATACGCAGTATTTT
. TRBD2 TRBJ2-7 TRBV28 CASSPSSGKGPYEQYF TGTGCCAGCAGTCCCTCTAGCGGGAAGGGCCCCTACGAGCAGTACTTC
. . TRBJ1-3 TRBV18 CASSPIQGDGNTIYF TGTGCCAGCTCACCAATACAGGGTGACGGAAACACCATATATTTT
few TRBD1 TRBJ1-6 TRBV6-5 CASSYRDSANSPLHF TGTGCCAGCAGTTACCGGGACAGCGCAAATTCACCCCTCCACTTT
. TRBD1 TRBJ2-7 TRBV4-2 CASSQRQGEDSYEQYF TGTGCCAGCAGCCAGAGACAGGGGGAGGACTCCTACGAGCAGTACTTC
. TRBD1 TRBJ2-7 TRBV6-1 CASSEADRGYEQYF TGTGCCAGCAGTGAGGCGGACAGGGGCTACGAGCAGTACTTC
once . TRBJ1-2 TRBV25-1 CASSEFEGFGYGYTF TGTGCCAGCAGTGAATTTGAGGGTTTCGGCTATGGCTACACCTTC
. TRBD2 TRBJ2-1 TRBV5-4 CASSPPMGAGGSNEQFF TGTGCCAGCAGCCCACCGATGGGAGCGGGGGGTTCCAATGAGCAGTTCTTC
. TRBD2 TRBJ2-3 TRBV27 CASSFSGRTDTQYF TGTGCCAGCAGTTTCAGCGGGAGGACAGATACGCAGTATTTT
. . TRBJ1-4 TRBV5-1 CASRATGTLGEKLFF TGCGCCAGCAGAGCCACGGGAACCCTTGGGGAAAAACTGTTTTTT
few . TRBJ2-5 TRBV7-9 CASSSGAETQYF TGTGCCAGCAGTTCAGGGGCGGAGACCCAGTACTTC
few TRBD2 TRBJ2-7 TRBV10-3 CAISEGLLAGGKSYEQYF TGTGCCATCAGTGAAGGTTTGCTAGCGGGAGGTAAGAGCTACGAGCAGTACTTC
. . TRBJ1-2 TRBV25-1 CASSEPGRTNGYTF TGTGCCAGCAGTGAACCGGGACGGACTAATGGCTACACCTTC